The clone carrying this TCR beta chain was counted at least ten times. Its antigen remains unidentified. These data are taken from a study of CD8+CD57+ T cells in acquired aplastic anemia. Study as a whole: The study obtained an average of roughly 3 ug of DNA from sorted CD4+ and CD8+ cells. Mean read depth for CD4+ cells from healthy donors was around 9.9 million. Broader study findings: The same twenty-nine CD8+ CDR3 sequences occurred in patients and in controls. Statistical testing detected no significant gap in CD8+ Simpson's diversity between patients and controls.

CDR3 size: 15 residues. Germline CDR1 MGHRA, CDR2 YSYEKL. Trimming took off 4 bases at V and 2 bases at J, with 15 bases between the two ends. TCR beta VDJ and CDR3 profiling used genomic DNA as template. Each CDR3 protein gets one entry after TCRdb re-called the reads with MiXCR. Seen here are some 200,000 distinct CDR3 sequences, roughly 55% observed once, and the top ten hold around 32%. The chain links TRBV4-1 to TRBJ2-7, with D perhaps assigned TRBD1 or TRBD2 (5 bases each). The TCR originated in a human donor in good health. The source material was sorted CD4+, CD8+, or CD8+CD57+ T cells (not recorded which) from PBMCs. The CDR3 DNA sequence: TGCGCCAGCAGCCTTGGGGCCCCCGGGACCTACGAGCAGTACTTC. Translation gives CASSLGAPGTYEQYF.